The TCR beta chain described here comes from a study of cytomegalovirus exposure and HLA in healthy donors (dated by TCRdb to about 2017). Looking at the study overall: The 666 repertoires of the first cohort and the 95 to 150 validation repertoires were produced on the same platform, according to a later analysis. The study aimed to test whether signatures of past pathogen exposure could be identified by cataloging public T cell receptors. Besides the first cohort of under 700 subjects, a separate validation cohort made up of over a hundred different subjects was used. To predict cytomegalovirus infection status, the study brought together high-throughput TCR immunosequencing, statistical association of individual TCRs with disease status, and machine learning.

The donors belonged to the validation cohort of over a hundred subjects, which was separate from the roughly 670-subject first cohort. Beyond this particular receptor, the publication reports: A later analysis lacked HLA typing for the validation cohort, so it scored co-occurrence in that cohort across all 120 repertoires. The authors suggested that the approach could potentially be generalized to other disease states and immunological phenotypes. In both the original and validation cohorts, the classifier was reported to diagnose cytomegalovirus status with high specificity and sensitivity. Most TCR sequences were seen in very few donors, while some public TCRs were found in many individuals. A later analysis found that TCRs clustered in the first cohort also tended to co-occur in the approximately 120 validation repertoires, with approximately 95% of cluster scores above 0. In vitro tests confirmed that a few of the cytomegalovirus-associated TCR beta chains recognize cytomegalovirus antigens. The study gave a list of some 150 TCR beta chains associated with cytomegalovirus.

Turning to this clone: Its antigen remains unidentified. Nothing much larger sits one base from this clone, and base qualities are not available.

After removal of 0 bases from V and 5 bases from J, the junction retains 9 bases not matched to a gene. Based on the germline V gene, the CDR1 and CDR2 sequences are SGDLS and YYNGEE. The cysteine opens and the phenylalanine closes a CDR3 of 16 amino acids. CDR3 DNA only is kept here, 48 bases in frame from base 1. Library construction relied on the immunoSEQ multiplex PCR assay. In the paper's pipeline: A statistical classification framework was developed to diagnose cytomegalovirus status using the catalog of TCR beta chain sequences. This is the immuneACCESS table as TCRdb keeps it, with only in-frame sequences that have V and J called. A part of the clones is gone; compared with another copy, unresolved V genes explain less than half, and the rest is unexplained. The DNA gave D and trimming, while V, J and clone size come from that table. The sample contains a few hundred thousand clones, approximately 86% of them found a single time. Clones ranked in the top ten supply 1% of the sample.

The chain is made from TRBV9 and TRBJ2-5; TRBD1 agrees with 8 junctional bases. The sequence came from a woman aged 18-29 years in good health and CMV-seronegative. Sequenced input: PBMCs. At the DNA level, the sequence is TGTGCCAGCAGCGTAGAAGGTTCAGGGGGCGGCGAGACCCAGTACTTC. It specifies CASSVEGSGGGETQYF.